This entry features one TCR beta chain sequence. Trimming cost V 5 bases and J 7 bases, with 42 bases left between them. The length of the CDR3 is 23 residues. TCRdb re-analysed the 5' RACE reads in MiXCR, keeping a single row per CDR3 protein. The sample yields about 52,000 distinct CDR3 sequences, 7% to 10% seen once. These data originate in a study of early T cells in non-severe SARS-CoV-2 infection. The chain links TRBV12-3 or TRBV12-4 to TRBJ2-1; possibly TRBD2 for D (10 bases). Sequencing was carried out using whole blood. This sequence was found in an adult who was a healthcare worker with PCR-confirmed SARS-CoV-2 infection or an uninfected control (not recorded which). The CDR3 DNA sequence: TGTGCCAGCAGTGGCACCGGGACAGGGACCCGAGCGGGAGGGTTTCAGTATGTTAATGAGCAGTTCTTC. It translates to CASSGTGTGTRAGGFQYVNEQFF.